The subject of this entry is one TCR beta chain. Its antigen remains unidentified. These data belong to a study of cytomegalovirus exposure and HLA in healthy donors. Across the study: The roughly 120 validation repertoires used the same platform as the approximately 670 first-cohort repertoires (as reported by a later analysis).

Germline assignment: CDR1 MNHEY and CDR2 SVGAGI. V lost 5 bases and J lost 1, with 11 bases in between. The CDR3 consists of 14 residues. Only in-frame clones appear in the TCRdb table, and some are missing; sequencing was by immunoSEQ multiplex PCR. There are a few hundred thousand clones in the sample; almost 90% occur only once, and under 0.45% lies in the top ten. Study-wide points: The finding came from a later analysis; first-cohort TCR clusters tended to co-occur in the approximately 120 validation repertoires.

This TCR derives from a woman aged 18 to 35 in good health and CMV-seronegative. This rearrangement joins TRBV6-5 to TRBJ1-2; D possibly corresponds to TRBD1 (5 bases). The material sequenced was PBMCs. CDR3 sequence: CASSPRGVNYGYTF. The CDR3 region has the DNA TGTGCCAGCAGTCCCCGGGGGGTTAACTATGGCTACACCTTC.